This T cell receptor beta chain was observed in a study of T-cell reconstitution after alpha-beta-depleted transplantation in children. Unique molecular identifiers were incorporated when the TCRbeta library was constructed. TCRdb used MiXCR to reprocess the PCR reads, holding one entry per CDR3 protein. Counted here are hundreds of thousands of distinct CDR3 sequences, around 13% occurring once; the ten biggest clones make up about 2.2%. Germline CDR1 and CDR2: SQVTM and ANQGSEA. After removal of 0 bases from V and 0 bases from J, the junction contained 4 bases not matched to a gene. CDR3 length: 15 residues. This clonotype was seen many times.

This specimen consisted of PBMCs, mostly from graft donor cells, obtained 360 days after TCRalphabeta/CD19-depleted stem cell transplant. This chain links TRBV29-1 with TRBJ2-7; TRBD1 matches at 8 bases. The clonotype comes from a male patient under 18 who had a stem cell transplant for acute myeloid leukemia, so the T cells may come from the graft donor. As DNA, the CDR3 is TGCAGCGTTGAAGAGCAGGACAGGGCCTCCTACGAGCAGTACTTC. Translated, it gives CSVEEQDRASYEQYF.